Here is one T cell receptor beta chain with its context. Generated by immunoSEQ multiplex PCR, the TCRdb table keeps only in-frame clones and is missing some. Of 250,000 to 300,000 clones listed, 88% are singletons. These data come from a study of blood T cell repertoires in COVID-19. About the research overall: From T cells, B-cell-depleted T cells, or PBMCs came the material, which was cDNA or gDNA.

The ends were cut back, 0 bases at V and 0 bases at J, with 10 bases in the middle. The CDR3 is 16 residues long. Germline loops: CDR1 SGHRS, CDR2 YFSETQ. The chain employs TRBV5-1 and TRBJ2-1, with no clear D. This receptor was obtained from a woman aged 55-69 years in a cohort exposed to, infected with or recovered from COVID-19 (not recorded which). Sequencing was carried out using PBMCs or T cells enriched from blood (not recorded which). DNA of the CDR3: TGCGCCAGCAGCTTGGGAAGTCTAGACTCCTACAATGAGCAGTTCTTC. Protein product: CASSLGSLDSYNEQFF. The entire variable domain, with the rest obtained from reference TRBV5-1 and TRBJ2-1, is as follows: KAGVTQTPRYLIKTRGQQVTLSCSPISGHRSVSWYQQTPGQGLQFLFEYFSETQRNKGNFPGRFSGRQFSNSRSEMNVSTLELGDSALYLCASSLGSLDSYNEQFFGPGTRLTVL.